This TCR beta chain comes out of a study of shared clonotypes between healthy human individuals. A note on this clone: Antigen unknown.

The repertoire was sequenced with immunoSEQ multiplex PCR; TCRdb's copy has only in-frame clones and lacks some. The table records 2 million to 2.5 million clones, almost 96% of them present only once. General study points: Naive CD4 clonotypes overlapped across a few donors at 4.5% to 5.5%. Investigators expected sequencing depth to affect clonotype sharing among donors.

The CDR3 spans 12 residues. This TCR came from a man aged 18 to 30 in good health. The chain joins TRBV21-1 to TRBJ2-2; TRBD2, the table's D call, was not compared with the DNA. TRBV21-1 is recorded as a pseudogene. Sequenced sample: naive CD4+ T cells sorted from blood. Specified subset: CD45RA+ positively selected. CDR3 region: CASSKEPPELFF. The CDR3 DNA sequence: TGTGCCAGCAGCAAAGAGCCTCCGGAGCTGTTTTTT.